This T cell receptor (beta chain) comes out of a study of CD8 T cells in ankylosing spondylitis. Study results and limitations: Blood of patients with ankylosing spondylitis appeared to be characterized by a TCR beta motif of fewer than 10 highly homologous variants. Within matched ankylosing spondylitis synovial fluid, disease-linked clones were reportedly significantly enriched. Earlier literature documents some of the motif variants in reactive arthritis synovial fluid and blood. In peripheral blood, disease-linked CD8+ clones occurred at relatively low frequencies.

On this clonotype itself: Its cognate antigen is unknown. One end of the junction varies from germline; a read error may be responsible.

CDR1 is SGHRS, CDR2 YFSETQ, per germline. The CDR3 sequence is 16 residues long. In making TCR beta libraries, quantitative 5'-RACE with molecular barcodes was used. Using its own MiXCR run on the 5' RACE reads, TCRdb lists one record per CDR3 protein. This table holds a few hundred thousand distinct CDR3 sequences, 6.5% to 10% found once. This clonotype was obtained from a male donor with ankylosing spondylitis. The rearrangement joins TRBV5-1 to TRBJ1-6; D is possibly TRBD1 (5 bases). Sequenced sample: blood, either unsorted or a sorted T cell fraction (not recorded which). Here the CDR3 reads CASNLGTGSYNSPLHF. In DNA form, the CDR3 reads TGCGCCAGCAACTTGGGGACCGGCTCCTATAATTCACCCCTCCACTTT. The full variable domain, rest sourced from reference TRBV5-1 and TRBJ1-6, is KAGVTQTPRYLIKTRGQQVTLSCSPISGHRSVSWYQQTPGQGLQFLFEYFSETQRNKGNFPGRFSGRQFSNSRSEMNVSTLELGDSALYLCASNLGTGSYNSPLHFGNGTRLTVT.